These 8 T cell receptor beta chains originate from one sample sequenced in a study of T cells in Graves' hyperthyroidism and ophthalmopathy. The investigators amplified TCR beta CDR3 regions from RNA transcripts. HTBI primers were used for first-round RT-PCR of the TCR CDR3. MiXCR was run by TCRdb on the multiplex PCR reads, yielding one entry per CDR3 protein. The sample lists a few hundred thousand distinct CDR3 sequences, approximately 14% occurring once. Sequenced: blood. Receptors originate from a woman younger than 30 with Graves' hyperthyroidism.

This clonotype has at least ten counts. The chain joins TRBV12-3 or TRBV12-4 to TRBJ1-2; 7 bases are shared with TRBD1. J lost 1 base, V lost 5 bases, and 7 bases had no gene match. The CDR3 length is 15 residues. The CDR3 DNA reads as TGTGCCAGCAGTCCGACTAGGGACAGTAACTATGGCTACACCTTC. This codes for CASSPTRDSNYGYTF.

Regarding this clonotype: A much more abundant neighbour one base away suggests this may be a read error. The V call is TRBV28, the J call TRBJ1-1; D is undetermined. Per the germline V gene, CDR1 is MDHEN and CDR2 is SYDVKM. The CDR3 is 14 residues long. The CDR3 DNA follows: TGTGCCAGCAGTTTATTTGTAGAGAACACTAAAGCTTTCTTT. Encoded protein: CASSLFVENTKAFF.

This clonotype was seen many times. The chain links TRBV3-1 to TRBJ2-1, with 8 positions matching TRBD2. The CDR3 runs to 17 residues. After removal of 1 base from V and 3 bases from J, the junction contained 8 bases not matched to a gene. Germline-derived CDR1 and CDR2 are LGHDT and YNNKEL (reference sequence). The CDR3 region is CASSQGPRRGDYNEQFF. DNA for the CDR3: TGTGCCAGCAGCCAAGGGCCCCGGCGGGGGGACTACAATGAGCAGTTCTTC.

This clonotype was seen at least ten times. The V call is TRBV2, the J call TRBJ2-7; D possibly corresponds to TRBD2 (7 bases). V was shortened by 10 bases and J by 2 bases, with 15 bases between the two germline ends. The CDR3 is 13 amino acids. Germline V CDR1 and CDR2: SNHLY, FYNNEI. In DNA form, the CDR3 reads TGTGCCAATAAAGGGGGGGCGGCCTACGAGCAGTACTTC. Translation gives CANKGGAAYEQYF. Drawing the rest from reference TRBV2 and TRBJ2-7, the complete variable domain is EPEVTQTPSHQVTQMGQEVILRCVPISNHLYFYWYRQILGQKVEFLVSFYNNEISEKSEIFDDQFSVERPDGSNFTLKIRSTKLEDSAMYFCANKGGAAYEQYFGPGTRLTVT.

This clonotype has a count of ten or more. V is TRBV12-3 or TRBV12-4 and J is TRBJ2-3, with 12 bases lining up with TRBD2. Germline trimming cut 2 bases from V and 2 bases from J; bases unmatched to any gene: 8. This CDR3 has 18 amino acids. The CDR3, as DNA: TGTGCCAGCAGTTTACGTACTAGCGGGGGGCACGTCACAGATACGCAGTATTTT. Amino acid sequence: CASSLRTSGGHVTDTQYF.

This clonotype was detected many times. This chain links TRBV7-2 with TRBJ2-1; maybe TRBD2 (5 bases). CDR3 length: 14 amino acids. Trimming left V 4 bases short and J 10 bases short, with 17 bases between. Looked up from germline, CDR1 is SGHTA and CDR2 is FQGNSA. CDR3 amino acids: CASSSRTGSREQFF. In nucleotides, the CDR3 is TGTGCCAGCAGCTCCCGGACTGGCTCAAGGGAGCAGTTCTTC. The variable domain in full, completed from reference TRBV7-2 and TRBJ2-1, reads GAGVSQSPSNKVTEKGKDVELRCDPISGHTALYWYRQSLGQGLEFLIYFQGNSAPDKSGLPSDRFSAERTGGSVSTLTIQRTQQEDSAVYLCASSSRTGSREQFFGPGTRLTVL.

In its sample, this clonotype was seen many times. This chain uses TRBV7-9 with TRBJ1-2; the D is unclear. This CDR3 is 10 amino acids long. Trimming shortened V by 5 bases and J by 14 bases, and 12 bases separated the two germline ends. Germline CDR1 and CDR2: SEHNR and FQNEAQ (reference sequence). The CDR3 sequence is CASSRAARTF. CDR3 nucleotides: TGTGCCAGCAGCCGGGCAGCTCGGACCTTC.

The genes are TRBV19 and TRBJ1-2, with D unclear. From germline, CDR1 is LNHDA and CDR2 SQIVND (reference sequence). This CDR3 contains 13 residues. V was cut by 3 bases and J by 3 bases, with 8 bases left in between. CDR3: CASSIRTYYGYTF. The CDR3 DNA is TGTGCCAGTAGTATCAGAACATACTATGGCTACACCTTC.